This TCR beta chain emerged from a study of blood T cells in healthy people across ages (dated by TCRdb to 2013 to 2016). Regarding the complete study: In model experiments, template switching captured about one uniquely barcoded TCR beta cDNA molecule for every two T cells. The study analyzed two additional independent replicas of 1 million unique cDNA reads from the same blood draw for two donors, one aged 18 to 29 and one aged 80 or older. Using deep sequencing normalized with unique cDNA molecular identifiers, the study measured how TCR beta repertoire diversity changes with age. The donors were split into four age groups: young (average roughly 15 years), middle-aged (39), aged (approximately 60) and long-lived (about 74). To avoid experimental bias, donors of different ages were distributed randomly across sequencing lanes. General conclusions and limits of the study: As age increased, observed TCR beta diversity per million T cells dropped in a roughly linear way, and a significant reduction was already evident by age 40. Total diversity estimates from one million sequenced T cells were considered lower bounds and underestimates. Compared with the aged group, more naive CD4+ T cells, fewer expanded clones and increased TCR diversity were shown by the long-lived group, suggesting age selection. There was a strong correlation between observed TCR beta diversity and the percentage of naive T cells measured by flow cytometry. Donor CMV infection status was unknown, potentially confounding age-related changes in expanded clonotypes. Bulk unsorted PBMC profiling prevented conclusive comparison of naive and antigen-experienced compartments.

Notes on this clonotype: What this receptor recognizes is not known. No base qualities exist here, and no much larger clone lies one base off it.

Library preparation used 5' RACE. Sequencing took place on an Illumina HiSeq 2500. The second PCR ran for about 6 to 12 cycles and used a J-beta primer mix along with a sample-barcoded 5' primer. A unique molecular identifier was introduced onto each TCR beta cDNA molecule by a template-switch 5' adaptor carrying 12 random nucleotides. At least 2.5 million CDR3-containing paired-end reads were obtained from each sample. All of the RNA was converted into first-strand cDNA using the Mint cDNA synthesis kit, with a TRBC-specific oligonucleotide serving as the primer. Following uracil-DNA glycosylase treatment, all cDNA underwent a first 18-cycle PCR with the universal primers M1SS and BC2_uni_R. Under the source paper's analysis protocol: Normalization of each sample was performed by random selection of 1 million high-quality reads, each carrying a distinct molecular identifier. Instead of being binned into consensus sequences, reads that shared molecular identifiers were thrown out. MiTCR, with a Q25 quality threshold and the strictest error-elimination algorithm, was used for CDR3 identification, clonotype clustering and error correction. A nonparametric unseen species model with Euler transformation was used to estimate a lower bound on total TCR beta diversity. TCRdb applied fastp at Q25 and MiXCR to the public reads, then kept only in-frame beta chains. Every CDR3 protein is listed once, alongside the most common genes and DNA of its rows. The V and J calls, along with clone size, are taken from TCRdb and not from the paper's own processing. In this sample the table shows around 1.5 million distinct CDR3 sequences, approximately 32% of which occur a single time. Clones ranked in the top ten supply approximately 11% of the sample.

Systemically healthy Caucasian individuals from Russia, 35 to 40 in total and aged roughly 6 to 95 years, were included as donors. Ten milliliters of peripheral blood were drawn from each donor into EDTA-treated Vacutainer tubes. PBMCs were isolated by Ficoll-Paque density-gradient centrifugation, with at least 6.5 million obtained per sample. Trizol reagent was used to extract total RNA from PBMCs, with at least 6 micrograms per sample. For every donor, flow cytometry on a PBMC aliquot measured the percentage of naive CD45RAhigh/CD27high T cells. This clonotype was sampled from a woman between 25 and 40 years old in good health. Source material: blood.

The nucleotide sequence is TGTGCCAGCACCAAGGACAGTAAAGAGACCCAGTACTTC. This codes for CASTKDSKETQYF. The V and J segments used are TRBV9 and TRBJ2-5; possibly the D gene is TRBD1, per 6 matching bases. The CDR3 numbers 13 residues from cysteine through phenylalanine. Only the CDR3 DNA is retained, 39 bases long and in frame from the first base. The junction shows trimming of 6 bases on V and 3 bases on J, plus 12 bases between the germline ends. As encoded in the germline V gene, CDR1 is SGDLS while CDR2 is YYNGEE.